This record looks at one T cell receptor (beta chain) sequence and its context. Authors' data handling: Counts of nucleated cells, estimated from reference gene primer amplification, were obtained. The method was immunoSEQ multiplex PCR; TCRdb's version includes in-frame clones alone and lacks a portion of them. The V and J calls and clone size come from that table; D and trimming were worked out from the DNA. The data contain more than 300,000 clones, 83% of them singletons. The germline gives CDR1 SEHNR, CDR2 FQNEAQ (reference sequence). J lost 0 bases, V lost 5 bases, and 10 bases had no gene match. The CDR3 totals 17 residues. The sample originates from a study of blood T cell repertoires in COVID-19.

The sequenced material came from PBMCs or T cells enriched from blood (not recorded which). The V and J genes are TRBV7-9 and TRBJ1-2, with 9 nucleotides matching TRBD1. This receptor was taken from a woman aged 50 to 60 who had recovered from COVID-19. CDR3 nucleotide sequence: TGTGCCAGCAGCCGGTGGACAGGGGACAATTCTAACTATGGCTACACCTTC. Encoded protein: CASSRWTGDNSNYGYTF.